The sequence of this T cell receptor (beta chain) was determined in a study of cytomegalovirus exposure and HLA in healthy donors. Study as a whole: Caucasian-associated ancestry cluster membership applied to about 80% of around 400 genotyped donors.

V was clipped by 3 bases and J by 5 bases; unmatched bases: 11. From germline, CDR1 is LNHDA and CDR2 SQIVND (reference sequence). The CDR3 length is 18 residues. PCR employed 60 Vbeta and 13 Jbeta primers. Authors' processing steps: There were around 80 million unique TCR beta chains by a later count, and around 10 million of them were shared. Only in-frame clones appear in the TCRdb table, and some are missing; sequencing was by immunoSEQ multiplex PCR. For V, J and clone size, that table is used; D and trimming come from the DNA. The sample includes 110,000 to 150,000 clones, over 8% seen only once; the top ten take approximately 1.8%. Turning to this clone: The antigen is undetermined.

Study conclusions and caveats: As was reported, the HLA-A and HLA-B alleles of most subjects were accurately predicted from TCR beta sequences. For cytomegalovirus status, the classifier reportedly gave diagnoses with high specificity and sensitivity.

The chain employs TRBV19 and TRBJ1-6; 9 positions match TRBD1. The TCR was taken from a male donor in good health and CMV-seronegative. Specimen: PBMCs. The CDR3, as DNA: TGTGCCAGTAGTATCCGCTTCACCGGGACAGGGAATAATTCACCCCTCCACTTT. Its translation is CASSIRFTGTGNNSPLHF.